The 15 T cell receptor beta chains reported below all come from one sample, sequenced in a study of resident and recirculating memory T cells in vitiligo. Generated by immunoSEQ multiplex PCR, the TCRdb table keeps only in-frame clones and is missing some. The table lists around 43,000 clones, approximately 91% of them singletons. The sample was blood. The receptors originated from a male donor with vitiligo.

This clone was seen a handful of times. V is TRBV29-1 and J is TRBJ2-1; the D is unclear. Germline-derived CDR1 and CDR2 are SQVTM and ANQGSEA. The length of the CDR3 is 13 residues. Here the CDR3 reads CTARPSSYNEQFF. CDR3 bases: TGCACGGCGCGGCCTAGCTCCTACAATGAGCAGTTCTTC.

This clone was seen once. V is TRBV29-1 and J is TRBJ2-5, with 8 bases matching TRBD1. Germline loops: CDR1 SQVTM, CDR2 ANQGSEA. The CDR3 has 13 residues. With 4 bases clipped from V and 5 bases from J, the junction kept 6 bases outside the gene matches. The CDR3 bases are TGCAGCGTTGTCAGGGGGCGTGGGGAGACCCAGTACTTC. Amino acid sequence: CSVVRGRGETQYF.

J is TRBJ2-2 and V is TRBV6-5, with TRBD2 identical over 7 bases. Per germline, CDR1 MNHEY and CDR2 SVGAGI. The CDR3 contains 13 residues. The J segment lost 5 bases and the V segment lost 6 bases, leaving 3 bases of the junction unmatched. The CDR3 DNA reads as TGTGCCAGCAGCCTCGGGGGGACCGGGGAGCTGTTTTTT. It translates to CASSLGGTGELFF.

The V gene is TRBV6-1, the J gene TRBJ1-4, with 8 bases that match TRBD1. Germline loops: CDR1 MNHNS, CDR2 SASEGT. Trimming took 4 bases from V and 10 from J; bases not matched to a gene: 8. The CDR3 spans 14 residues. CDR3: CASSGTGSAGKLFF. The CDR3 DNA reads TGTGCCAGCAGTGGGACAGGGAGCGCCGGAAAACTGTTTTTT.

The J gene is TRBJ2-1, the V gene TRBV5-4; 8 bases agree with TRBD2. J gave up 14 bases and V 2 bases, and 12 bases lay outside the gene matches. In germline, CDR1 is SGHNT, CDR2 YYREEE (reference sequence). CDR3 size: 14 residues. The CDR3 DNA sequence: TGTGCCAGCAGCTTAAACGGGGGGGCCTATATAGAGTTCTTC. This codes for CASSLNGGAYIEFF.

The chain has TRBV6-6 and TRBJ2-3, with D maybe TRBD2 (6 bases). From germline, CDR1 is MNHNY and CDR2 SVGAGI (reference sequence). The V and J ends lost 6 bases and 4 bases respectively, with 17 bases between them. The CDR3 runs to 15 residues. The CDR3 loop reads CASSPSLANPDTQYF. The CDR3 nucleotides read TGTGCCAGCAGCCCGTCGCTAGCGAACCCAGATACGCAGTATTTT.

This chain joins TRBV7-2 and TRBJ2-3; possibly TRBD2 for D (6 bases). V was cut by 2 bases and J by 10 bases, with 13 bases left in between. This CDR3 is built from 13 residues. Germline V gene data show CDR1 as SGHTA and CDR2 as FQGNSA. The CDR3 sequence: CASSLTSLIPQYF. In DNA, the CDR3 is TGTGCCAGCAGCTTAACTAGCCTCATCCCGCAGTATTTT.

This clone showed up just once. DNA of the CDR3: TGTGCCTGGAGTGTACTAGATTCCGTAAACAATGAGCAGTTCTTC. This gives the protein CAWSVLDSVNNEQFF. This chain joins TRBV30 and TRBJ2-1; TRBD2 is a possible D gene (5 bases). Per the germline V gene, CDR1 is GTSNPN and CDR2 is SVGIG (reference sequence). The CDR3 runs to 15 residues. Trimming cost V 0 bases and J 5 bases, with 14 bases left between them.

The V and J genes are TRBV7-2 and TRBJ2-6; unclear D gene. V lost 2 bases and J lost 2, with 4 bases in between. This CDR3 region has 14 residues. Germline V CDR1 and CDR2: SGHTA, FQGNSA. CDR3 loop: CASSLNTGANVLTF. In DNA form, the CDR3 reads TGTGCCAGCAGCTTAAACACTGGGGCCAACGTCCTGACTTTC.

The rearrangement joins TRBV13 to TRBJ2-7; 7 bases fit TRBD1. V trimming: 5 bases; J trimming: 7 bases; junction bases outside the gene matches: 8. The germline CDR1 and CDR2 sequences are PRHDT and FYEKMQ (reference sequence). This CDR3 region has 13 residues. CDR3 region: CASSVGTAGEQYF. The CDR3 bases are TGTGCCAGCAGCGTTGGGACAGCTGGGGAGCAGTACTTC.

As DNA, the CDR3 is TGTGCCAGCAGCTTTTTTCCCTCTACTAGCGGGCGTCCCTACGAGCAGTACTTC. Amino acid sequence: CASSFFPSTSGRPYEQYF. V is TRBV5-6 and J is TRBJ2-7; TRBD2 matches 9 bases. V gave up 2 bases and J gave up 2 bases; unmatched junction bases: 14. CDR1 is SGHDT, CDR2 YYEEEE, per germline. The CDR3 spans 18 residues.

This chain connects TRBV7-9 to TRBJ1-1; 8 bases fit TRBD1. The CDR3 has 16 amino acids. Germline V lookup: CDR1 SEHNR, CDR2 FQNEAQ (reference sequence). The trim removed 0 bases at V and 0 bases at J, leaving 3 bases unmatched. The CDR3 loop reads CASSLAQGALNTEAFF. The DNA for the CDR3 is TGTGCCAGCAGCTTAGCGCAGGGGGCTTTGAACACTGAAGCTTTCTTT.

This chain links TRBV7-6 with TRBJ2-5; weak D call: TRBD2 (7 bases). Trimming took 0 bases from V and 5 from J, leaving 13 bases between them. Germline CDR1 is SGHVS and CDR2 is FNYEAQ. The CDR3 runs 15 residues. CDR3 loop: CASSLAGGQWETQYF. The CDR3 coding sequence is TGTGCCAGCAGCTTAGCGGGGGGGCAGTGGGAGACCCAGTACTTC.

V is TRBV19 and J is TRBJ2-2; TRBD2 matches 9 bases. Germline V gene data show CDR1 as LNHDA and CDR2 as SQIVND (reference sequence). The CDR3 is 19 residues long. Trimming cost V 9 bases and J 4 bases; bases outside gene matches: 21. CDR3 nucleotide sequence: TGTGCCAGCGCCAACCGACCCCTCCTGACTAGCGGAATCACCGGGGAGCTGTTTTTT. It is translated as CASANRPLLTSGITGELFF.

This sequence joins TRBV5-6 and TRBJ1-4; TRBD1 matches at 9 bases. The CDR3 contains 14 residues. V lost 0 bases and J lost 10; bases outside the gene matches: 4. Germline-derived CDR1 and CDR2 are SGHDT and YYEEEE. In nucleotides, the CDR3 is TGTGCCAGCAGCTTGGGGACAGGGGTGGGAAAACTGTTTTTT. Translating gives CASSLGTGVGKLFF.